This TCR beta chain was sequenced for a study of shared clonotypes between healthy human individuals. Overall study results and limits: Sampling was confined to blood; repertoires within tissues likely differ. An effect of sequencing depth on clonotype sharing among donors was expected. Unshared clonotypes carried lower generation probabilities than those common to all four donors.

TCRdb's table, derived via immunoSEQ multiplex PCR, lists solely in-frame clones and lacks some. Counted here are about 680,000 clones, 92% occurring once; the ten biggest clones make up nearly 25%. Terminally differentiated effector memory CD45RA+ cells were left out of the naive CD8 fraction, which was CD45RO-negative and positively selected for CCR7. About this clone: Its antigen is undetermined.

The CDR3 covers 13 residues. V lost 2 bases and J 3 bases, leaving 8 bases between the germline ends. From germline, CDR1 is MNHNY and CDR2 SVGAGI (reference sequence). The gene calls are TRBV6-6 and TRBJ2-7; D gene unclear. Sequenced: naive CD8+ T cells sorted from blood. The clonotype comes from a young man in good health. The CDR3 reads CASSYVANYEQYF. In DNA form, the CDR3 reads TGTGCCAGCAGTTACGTGGCCAACTACGAGCAGTACTTC.